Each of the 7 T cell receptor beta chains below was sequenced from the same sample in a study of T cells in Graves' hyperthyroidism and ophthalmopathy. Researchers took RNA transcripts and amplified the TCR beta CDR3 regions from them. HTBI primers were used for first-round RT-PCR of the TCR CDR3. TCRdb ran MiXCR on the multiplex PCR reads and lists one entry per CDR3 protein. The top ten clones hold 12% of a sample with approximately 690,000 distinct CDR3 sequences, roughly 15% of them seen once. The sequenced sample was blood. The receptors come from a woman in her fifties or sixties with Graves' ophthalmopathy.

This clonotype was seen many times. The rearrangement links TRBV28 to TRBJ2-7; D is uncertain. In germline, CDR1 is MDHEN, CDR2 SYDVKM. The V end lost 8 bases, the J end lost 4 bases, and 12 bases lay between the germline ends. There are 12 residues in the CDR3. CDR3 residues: CASQTLAYEQYF. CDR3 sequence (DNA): TGTGCCAGCCAGACGCTTGCATACGAGCAGTACTTC. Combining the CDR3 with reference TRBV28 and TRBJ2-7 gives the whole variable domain DVKVTQSSRYLVKRTGEKVFLECVQDMDHENMFWYRQDPGLGLRLIYFSYDVKMKEKGDIPEGYSVSREKKERFSLILESASTNQTSMYLCASQTLAYEQYFGPGTRLTVT.

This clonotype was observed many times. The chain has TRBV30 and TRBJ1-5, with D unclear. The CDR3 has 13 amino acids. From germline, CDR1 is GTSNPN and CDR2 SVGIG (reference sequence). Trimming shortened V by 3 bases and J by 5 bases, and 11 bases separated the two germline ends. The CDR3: CAWRAVGDQPQHF. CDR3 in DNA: TGTGCCTGGAGGGCGGTAGGTGATCAGCCCCAGCATTTT.

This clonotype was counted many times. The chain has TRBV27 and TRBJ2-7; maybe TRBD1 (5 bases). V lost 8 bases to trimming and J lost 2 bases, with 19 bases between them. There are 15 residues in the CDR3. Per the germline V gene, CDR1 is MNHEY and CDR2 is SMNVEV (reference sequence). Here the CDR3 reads CASSPARAITYEQYF. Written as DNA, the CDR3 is TGTGCCAGCTCTCCGGCCAGGGCCATCACCTACGAGCAGTACTTC.

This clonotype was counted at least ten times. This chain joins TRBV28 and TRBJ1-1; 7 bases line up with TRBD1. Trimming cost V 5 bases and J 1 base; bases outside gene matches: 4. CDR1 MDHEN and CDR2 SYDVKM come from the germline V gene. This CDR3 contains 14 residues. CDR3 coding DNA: TGTGCCAGCAGTACGACAGGGCCGAACACTGAAGCTTTCTTT. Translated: CASSTTGPNTEAFF.

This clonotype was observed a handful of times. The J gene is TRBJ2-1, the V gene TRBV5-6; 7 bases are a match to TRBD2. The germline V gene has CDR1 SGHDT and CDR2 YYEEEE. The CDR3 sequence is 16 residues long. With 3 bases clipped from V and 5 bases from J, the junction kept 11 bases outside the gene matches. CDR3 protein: CASSWGLTRTNNEQFF. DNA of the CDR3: TGTGCCAGCAGCTGGGGACTAACGCGAACGAACAATGAGCAGTTCTTC. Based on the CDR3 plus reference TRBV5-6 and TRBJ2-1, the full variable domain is DAGVTQSPTHLIKTRGQQVTLRCSPKSGHDTVSWYQQALGQGPQFIFQYYEEEERQRGNFPDRFSGHQFPNYSSELNVNALLLGDSALYLCASSWGLTRTNNEQFFGPGTRLTVL.

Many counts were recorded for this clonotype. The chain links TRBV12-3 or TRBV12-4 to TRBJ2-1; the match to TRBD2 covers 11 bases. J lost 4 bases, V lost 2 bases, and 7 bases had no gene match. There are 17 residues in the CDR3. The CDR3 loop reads CASSLKLAGVSYNEQFF. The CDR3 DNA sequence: TGTGCCAGCAGTTTAAAACTAGCGGGAGTTTCGTACAATGAGCAGTTCTTC.

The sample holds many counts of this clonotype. The CDR3 region is CASRQRVGEGGDEQFF. The CDR3 DNA is TGTGCCAGCAGGCAGAGGGTGGGAGAGGGGGGGGATGAGCAGTTCTTC. The chain uses TRBV11-2 and TRBJ2-1; maybe TRBD2 (7 bases). CDR3 length: 16 amino acids. Per the germline V gene, CDR1 is SGHAT and CDR2 is FQNNGV. Trimming removed 6 bases from V and 8 bases from J, with 23 bases in between.